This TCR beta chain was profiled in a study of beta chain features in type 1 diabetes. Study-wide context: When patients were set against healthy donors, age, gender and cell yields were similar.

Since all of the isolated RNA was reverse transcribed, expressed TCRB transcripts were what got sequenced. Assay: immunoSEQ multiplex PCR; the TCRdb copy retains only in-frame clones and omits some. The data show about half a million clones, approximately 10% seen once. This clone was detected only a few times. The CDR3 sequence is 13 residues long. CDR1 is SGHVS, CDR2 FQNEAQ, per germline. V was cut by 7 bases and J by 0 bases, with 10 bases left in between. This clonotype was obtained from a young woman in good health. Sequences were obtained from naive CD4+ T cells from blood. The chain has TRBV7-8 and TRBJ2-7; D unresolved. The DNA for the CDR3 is TGTGCCAGCAAACCGCGGAGCTCCTACGAGCAGTACTTC. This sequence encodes CASKPRSSYEQYF.